The 5 T cell receptor beta chains presented below share a single source sample, sequenced in a study of blood T cells in healthy people across ages. A second PCR of about 7 to 11 cycles used a sample-barcoded 5' primer and a J-beta primer mix. One entry per CDR3 protein results from TCRdb running MiXCR on the 5' RACE reads. The sample lists 1,100,000 or so distinct CDR3 sequences, more than 35% occurring once. The sample was blood. The receptors here all came from an older woman in good health.

This CDR3 reads CASSPGTPQETQYF. In DNA form, the CDR3 reads TGTGCCAGCAGCCCCGGGACCCCCCAAGAGACCCAGTACTTC. This chain joins TRBV28 and TRBJ2-5; either TRBD1 or TRBD2 may fit D (5 bases each). CDR3 length: 14 residues. Germline loops: CDR1 MDHEN, CDR2 SYDVKM. The V end lost 6 bases, the J end lost 1 base, and 12 bases lay between the germline ends.

This chain uses TRBV25-1 with TRBJ2-2; no definite D call. CDR1 and CDR2 (germline): MGHDK, SYGVNS. This CDR3 region has 11 residues. Trimming removed 3 bases at V and 8 bases at J, with 4 bases between. The CDR3 DNA reads as TGTGCCAGCAGTGATGCTGGGGAGCTGTTTTTT. Translating it yields CASSDAGELFF.

The chain uses TRBV11-2 and TRBJ1-4, with D possibly being TRBD1 (5 bases). The V gene's germline CDR1 is SGHAT and CDR2 FQNNGV. Trimming removed 5 bases from V and 8 bases from J, with 18 bases in between. The CDR3 has 15 amino acids. The CDR3 loop reads CASSPEGSLEEKLFF. For the CDR3, the DNA is TGTGCCAGCAGCCCAGAGGGGAGTTTGGAGGAAAAACTGTTTTTT.

The chain carries TRBV28 and TRBJ2-1, with a weak D call TRBD1 (5 bases). The V and J ends lost 3 bases and 2 bases respectively, with 5 bases between them. Germline V gene data show CDR1 as MDHEN and CDR2 as SYDVKM. This CDR3 spans 13 amino acids. The CDR3 loop is CASSFRAYNEQFF. The DNA of the CDR3 is TGTGCCAGCAGTTTCAGGGCCTACAATGAGCAGTTCTTC.

The chain recombines TRBV5-5 with TRBJ2-6; 7 bases are shared with TRBD2. V lost 9 bases, J lost 2 bases, and 8 bases stayed unmatched. This CDR3 spans 15 amino acids. The germline V gene has CDR1 SGHKS and CDR2 YYEKEE (reference sequence). The CDR3 DNA follows: TGTGCCACCCAGCGGGAAGGTGCTGGGGCCAACGTCCTGACTTTC. Translating it yields CATQREGAGANVLTF. Supplemented by reference TRBV5-5 and TRBJ2-6, the full variable domain reads DAGVTQSPTHLIKTRGQQVTLRCSPISGHKSVSWYQQVLGQGPQFIFQYYEKEERGRGNFPDRFSARQFPNYSSELNVNALLLGDSALYLCATQREGAGANVLTFGAGSRLTVL.